The 6 T cell receptor beta chains below come from one sample, sequenced in a study of blood T cell repertoires in COVID-19. The table came from immunoSEQ multiplex PCR; TCRdb's copy has only in-frame clones and leaves some out. The sample includes under 40,000 clones, approximately 82% of them seen just once. The sequencing sample was made of peripheral blood. The source of these receptors is a woman aged 60-75 years with acute or convalescent COVID-19.

The chain recombines TRBV6-5 with TRBJ1-2; D is perhaps TRBD1 (6 bases). V was clipped by 10 bases and J by 7 bases, with 16 bases between them. CDR1 is MNHEY and CDR2 is SVGAGI in the germline V gene. The CDR3 is made up of 12 amino acids. The CDR3 DNA reads TGTGCCACCTTACAGGGAGTCGCTGGCTACACCTTC. Translation gives CATLQGVAGYTF.

This chain connects TRBV7-9 to TRBJ2-2; perhaps TRBD1 as D (7 bases). The length of the CDR3 is 17 residues. CDR1 SEHNR and CDR2 FQNEAQ come from the germline V gene (reference sequence). With 0 bases removed from V and 4 bases from J, the gap between germline ends came to 15 bases. The CDR3: CASSLAISGGITGELFF. DNA of the CDR3: TGTGCCAGCAGCTTAGCGATTTCAGGGGGGATCACCGGGGAGCTGTTTTTT.

Comment on this clone: Other nucleotide sequences in the sample specify the same CDR3. The chain links TRBV9 to TRBJ2-5, with 7 nucleotides matching TRBD1. Losses at the gene ends were 0 bases for V and 5 bases for J; bases not matched to a gene: 7. This CDR3 is 15 amino acids long. The germline V gene has CDR1 SGDLS and CDR2 YYNGEE. CDR3 sequence: CASSVEWARGETQYF. Written as DNA, the CDR3 is TGTGCCAGCAGCGTAGAGTGGGCCAGGGGGGAGACCCAGTACTTC.

The chain combines TRBV19 with TRBJ1-2, with 7 bases that match TRBD1. The CDR3 is 14 amino acids. Germline lookup yields CDR1 LNHDA and CDR2 SQIVND (reference sequence). Unmatched junction bases numbered 12, after V lost 6 bases and J lost 8 bases. CDR3: CASRQTRGPVGYTF. CDR3 nucleotide sequence: TGTGCCAGTAGGCAGACAAGGGGGCCGGTAGGCTACACCTTC.

The CDR3 protein is CASSQTLGGGAFF. The CDR3 DNA reads TGTGCCAGCAGTCAAACTCTTGGGGGGGGAGCTTTCTTT. The chain combines TRBV6-2 or TRBV6-3 with TRBJ1-1; D is possibly TRBD1 (5 bases). The CDR3 runs to 13 residues. V was clipped by 5 bases and J by 10 bases, with 17 bases between them. Germline assignment: CDR1 MNHEY and CDR2 SVGEGT.

This chain links TRBV18 with TRBJ2-3, with unresolved D. The length of the CDR3 is 16 residues. Germline V gene lookup returns CDR1 KGHSH and CDR2 LQKENI. The ends were cut back, 2 bases at V and 1 base at J, with 13 bases in the middle. CDR3 sequence (DNA): TGTGCCAGCTCACCAGGTGCGGAACACCGCACAGATACGCAGTATTTT. Its translation is CASSPGAEHRTDTQYF.